Shown below are 14 T cell receptor beta chains from a single sample sequenced in a study of cytomegalovirus exposure and HLA in healthy donors. Only in-frame clones appear in the TCRdb table, and some are missing; sequencing was by immunoSEQ multiplex PCR. This sample has approximately 260,000 clones, with approximately 86% found just once. What was sequenced was PBMCs. The source is a woman aged 25 to 39 in good health and CMV-seropositive.

On this clone: Other DNA sequences in this sample translate to the same CDR3. The rearrangement uses TRBV7-9 and TRBJ2-1; 10 bases are shared with TRBD2. The CDR3 runs to 15 residues. The germline CDR1 and CDR2 sequences are SEHNR and FQNEAQ (reference sequence). After removal of 1 base from V and 7 bases from J, the junction contained 4 bases not matched to a gene. The DNA for the CDR3 is TGTGCCAGCAGCTTAGGAGCGGGAGGGCCAAATGAGCAGTTCTTC. This translates into CASSLGAGGPNEQFF.

This clone was seen only a few times. The conserved phenylalanine or tryptophan is not found at the CDR3 terminus, so this likely reflects a read error. Because the CDR3's place on the DNA is in doubt, the DNA is left out and the CDR3 is given as listed by TCRdb. This rearrangement joins TRBV19 to TRBJ2-7; TRBD2 is taken as the D call from the table, unchecked against the DNA. The CDR3 is made up of 16 amino acids, end residues included. Germline V CDR1 and CDR2: LNHDA, SQIVND (reference sequence). CDR3 in amino acids: CASSIDPTTGTSGRLL.

The genes are TRBV6-6 and TRBJ2-7, with D maybe TRBD1 (6 bases). The V end lost 4 bases, the J end lost 0 bases, and 10 bases lay between the germline ends. CDR1 and CDR2 from the germline V gene are MNHNY and SVGAGI (reference sequence). The CDR3 has 14 amino acids. CDR3 region: CASSSQGNSYEQYF. In DNA, the CDR3 is TGTGCCAGCAGTTCACAGGGTAACTCCTACGAGCAGTACTTC.

This chain links TRBV30 with TRBJ2-7; 8 nucleotides match TRBD1. Trimming removed 0 bases from V and 2 bases from J; junction bases left unmatched: 6. The CDR3 covers 15 residues. Germline CDR1 and CDR2: GTSNPN and SVGIG (reference sequence). CDR3 DNA sequence: TGTGCCTGGAGTGTCGACAGGGGATACACCTACGAGCAGTACTTC. It is translated as CAWSVDRGYTYEQYF. The full variable domain, rest sourced from reference TRBV30 and TRBJ2-7, is SQTIHQWPATLVQPVGSPLSLECTVEGTSNPNLYWYRQAAGRGLQLLFYSVGIGQISSEVPQNLSASRPQDRQFILSSKKLLLSDSGFYLCAWSVDRGYTYEQYFGPGTRLTVT.

V gene TRBV25-1 combines with J gene TRBJ1-2, with D possibly TRBD1 on 6 matching bases. With 3 bases removed from V and 8 bases from J, the gap between germline ends came to 10 bases. Germline V gives CDR1 MGHDK, CDR2 SYGVNS. CDR3 size: 12 residues. The CDR3 spells CASSDGRGGYTF. The CDR3 nucleotides read TGTGCCAGCAGTGATGGGAGGGGGGGCTACACCTTC.

The CDR3 region is CASSTSGTFINTQYF. The DNA of the CDR3 is TGTGCCAGTAGCACCAGCGGGACCTTTATAAATACGCAGTATTTT. V and J are TRBV19 and TRBJ2-3, with 7 bases aligning to TRBD2. V lost 6 bases to trimming and J lost 7 bases; unmatched junction nucleotides: 13. The CDR3 has 15 amino acids. Germline V gene data show CDR1 as LNHDA and CDR2 as SQIVND (reference sequence).

The chain is built from TRBV9 and TRBJ2-7; 9 bases map to TRBD2. This CDR3 region has 15 residues. J was trimmed by 0 bases and V by 0 bases; bases with no gene match: 1. Germline V gene data show CDR1 as SGDLS and CDR2 as YYNGEE. CDR3 bases: TGTGCCAGCAGCGTAGGCGGGGGGGACTCCTACGAGCAGTACTTC. Protein: CASSVGGGDSYEQYF.

The V and J genes are TRBV5-4 and TRBJ2-3, with 7 bases matching TRBD2. V was pared by 3 bases and J by 5 bases, with 12 bases of the junction left unmatched. Per germline, CDR1 SGHNT and CDR2 YYREEE (reference sequence). The CDR3 has 16 amino acids. DNA of the CDR3: TGTGCCAGCAGCTCTGGGGTTTGGGGGAGGGAAGATACGCAGTATTTT. This sequence encodes CASSSGVWGREDTQYF.

The chain combines TRBV7-9 with TRBJ2-7; D possibly corresponds to TRBD2 (7 bases). The V end was cut by 1 base, the J end by 4 bases, with 11 bases between. CDR3 size: 14 residues. The germline V gene encodes CDR1 SEHNR and CDR2 FQNEAQ (reference sequence). The CDR3 nucleotides read TGTGCCAGCAGCTTAGTGGGGGGGCGGTACGAGCAGTACTTC. Translated: CASSLVGGRYEQYF.

The chain joins TRBV27 to TRBJ2-7; TRBD2 agrees at 7 bases. V lost 5 bases and J lost 3; bases outside the gene matches: 4. Germline V gene data show CDR1 as MNHEY and CDR2 as SMNVEV (reference sequence). This CDR3 has 13 amino acids. In DNA, the CDR3 is TGTGCCAGCAGTACTCGCGGGAGCTACGAGCAGTACTTC. Protein product: CASSTRGSYEQYF.

V is TRBV9 and J is TRBJ2-1, with a weak D call TRBD2 (6 bases). CDR3 length: 14 amino acids. The germline V gene has CDR1 SGDLS and CDR2 YYNGEE. V lost 5 bases and J lost 4, with 13 bases in between. CDR3 residues: CASRGGGRYNEQFF. The CDR3 nucleotides are TGTGCCAGCAGGGGGGGTGGGCGATACAATGAGCAGTTCTTC.

The V and J genes are TRBV5-1 and TRBJ1-1; tentatively, D is TRBD1 (6 bases). Germline V gives CDR1 SGHRS, CDR2 YFSETQ. V was clipped by 4 bases and J by 2 bases, with 18 bases between them. The CDR3 length is 16 residues. The CDR3, as DNA: TGCGCCAGCAGCCCAACCGGGGGGGCGCATAACACTGAAGCTTTCTTT. Its translation is CASSPTGGAHNTEAFF.

In its sample, this clone was seen once. The gene calls are TRBV6-5 and TRBJ2-7; 9 bases match TRBD2. CDR3 size: 14 residues. The germline CDR1 and CDR2 sequences are MNHEY and SVGAGI. After removal of 3 bases from V and 11 bases from J, the junction contained 11 bases not matched to a gene. In nucleotides, the CDR3 is TGTGCCAGCAGTTATCTCCCGGCGGGAGGGGAGGAGTACTTC. It codes for CASSYLPAGGEEYF.

Remarks on this clone: At the DNA level, this CDR3 is encoded by other sequences in the same sample as well. The chain couples TRBV5-4 to TRBJ1-5; a possible D gene is TRBD1 (6 bases). The V and J ends lost 0 bases and 0 bases respectively, with 10 bases between them. In germline, CDR1 is SGHNT, CDR2 YYREEE (reference sequence). This CDR3 contains 16 residues. The CDR3 spells CASSLGGPDSNQPQHF. DNA for the CDR3: TGTGCCAGCAGCTTGGGGGGGCCAGATAGCAATCAGCCCCAGCATTTT.